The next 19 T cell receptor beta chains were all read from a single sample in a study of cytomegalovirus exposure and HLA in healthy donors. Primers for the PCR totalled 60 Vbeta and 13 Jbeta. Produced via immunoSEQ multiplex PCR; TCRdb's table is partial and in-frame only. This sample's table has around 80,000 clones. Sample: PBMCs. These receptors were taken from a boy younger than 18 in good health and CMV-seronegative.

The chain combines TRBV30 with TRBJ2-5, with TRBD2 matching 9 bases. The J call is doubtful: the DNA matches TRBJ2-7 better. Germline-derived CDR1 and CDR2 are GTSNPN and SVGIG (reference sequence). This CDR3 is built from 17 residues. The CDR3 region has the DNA TGTGCCTGGAGTGATCCCCCCTCGGCGGGGGGGCTTTACGAGCAGTACTTC. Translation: CAWSDPPSAGGLYEQYF.

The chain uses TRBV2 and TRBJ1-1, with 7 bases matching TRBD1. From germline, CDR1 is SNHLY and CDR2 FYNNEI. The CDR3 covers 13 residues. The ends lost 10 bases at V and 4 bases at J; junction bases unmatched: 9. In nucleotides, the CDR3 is TGTGCCAACCTCCGACAGGGAATCACTGAAGCTTTCTTT. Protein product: CANLRQGITEAFF. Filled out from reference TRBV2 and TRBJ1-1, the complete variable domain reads EPEVTQTPSHQVTQMGQEVILRCVPISNHLYFYWYRQILGQKVEFLVSFYNNEISEKSEIFDDQFSVERPDGSNFTLKIRSTKLEDSAMYFCANLRQGITEAFFGQGTRLTVV.

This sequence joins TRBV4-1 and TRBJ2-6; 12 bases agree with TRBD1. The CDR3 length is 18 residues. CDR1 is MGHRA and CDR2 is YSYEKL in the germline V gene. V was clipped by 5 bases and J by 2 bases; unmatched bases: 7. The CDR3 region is CASSVPGTGGTGANVLTF. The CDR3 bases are TGCGCCAGCAGCGTACCCGGGACAGGGGGCACTGGGGCCAACGTCCTGACTTTC.

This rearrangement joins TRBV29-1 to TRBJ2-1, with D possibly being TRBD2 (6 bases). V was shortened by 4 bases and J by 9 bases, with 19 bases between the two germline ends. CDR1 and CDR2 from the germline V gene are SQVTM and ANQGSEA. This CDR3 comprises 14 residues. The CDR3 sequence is CSVGGFTSIGEQFF. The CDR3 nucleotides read TGCAGCGTTGGTGGGTTCACTAGCATCGGTGAGCAGTTCTTC.

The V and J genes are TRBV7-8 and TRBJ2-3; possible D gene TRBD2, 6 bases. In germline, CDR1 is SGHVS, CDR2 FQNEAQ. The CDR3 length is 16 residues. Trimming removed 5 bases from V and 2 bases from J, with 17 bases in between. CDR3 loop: CASSPQVGGPTDTQYF. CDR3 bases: TGTGCCAGCAGCCCCCAGGTCGGGGGTCCCACAGATACGCAGTATTTT.

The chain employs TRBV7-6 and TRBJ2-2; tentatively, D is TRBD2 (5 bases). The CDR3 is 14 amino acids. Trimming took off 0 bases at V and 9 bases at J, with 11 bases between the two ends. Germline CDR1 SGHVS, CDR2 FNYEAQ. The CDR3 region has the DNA TGTGCCAGCAGCTTAGCATCGGAGGTCAGGGAGCTGTTTTTT. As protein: CASSLASEVRELFF. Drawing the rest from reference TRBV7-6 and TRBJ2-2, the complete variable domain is GAGVSQSPRYKVTKRGQDVALRCDPISGHVSLYWYRQALGQGPEFLTYFNYEAQQDKSGLPNDRFSAERPEGSISTLTIQRTEQRDSAMYRCASSLASEVRELFFGEGSRLTVL.

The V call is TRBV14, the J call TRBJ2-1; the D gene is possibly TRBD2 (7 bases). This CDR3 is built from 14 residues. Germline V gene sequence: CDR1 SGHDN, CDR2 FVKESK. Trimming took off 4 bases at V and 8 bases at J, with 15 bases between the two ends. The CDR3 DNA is TGTGCCAGCAGCCGGCGATTGGGGGGGCATGAGCAGTTCTTC. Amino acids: CASSRRLGGHEQFF.

The CDR3 sequence: CASTVDRAYEQYF. The CDR3 coding sequence is TGTGCCAGCACCGTGGACAGGGCTTACGAGCAGTACTTC. V usage is TRBV11-2 and J usage is TRBJ2-7; 8 bases are shared with TRBD1. This CDR3 contains 13 residues. Germline trimming cut 7 bases from V and 4 bases from J; bases unmatched to any gene: 6. CDR1 is SGHAT and CDR2 is FQNNGV in the germline V gene.

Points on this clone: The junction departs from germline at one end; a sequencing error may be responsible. CDR3 in amino acids: CSVGGTAYGYNF. The CDR3 DNA reads TGCAGCGTTGGCGGGACTGCGTATGGCTACAACTTC. The chain has TRBV29-1 and TRBJ1-2, with D possibly TRBD1 on 5 matching bases. From germline, CDR1 is SQVTM and CDR2 ANQGSEA. This CDR3 has 12 residues. Full variable domain (outside the CDR3, taken from reference TRBV29-1 and TRBJ1-2): SAVISQKPSRDICQRGTSLTIQCQVDSQVTMMFWYRQQPGQSLTLIATANQGSEATYESGFVIDKFPISRPNLTFSTLTVSNMSPEDSSIYLCSVGGTAYGYNFGSGTRLTVV.

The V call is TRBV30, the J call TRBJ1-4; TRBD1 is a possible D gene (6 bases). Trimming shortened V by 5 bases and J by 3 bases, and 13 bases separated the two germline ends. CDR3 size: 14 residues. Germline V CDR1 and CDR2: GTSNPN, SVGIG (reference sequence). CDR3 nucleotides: TGTGCCTGGCAGAAGGACAGCCCTAATGAAAAACTGTTTTTT. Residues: CAWQKDSPNEKLFF.

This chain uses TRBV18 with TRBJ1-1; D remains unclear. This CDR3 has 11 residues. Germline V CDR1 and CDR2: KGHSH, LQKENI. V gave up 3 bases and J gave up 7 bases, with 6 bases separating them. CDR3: CASSPQNEAFF. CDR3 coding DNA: TGTGCCAGCTCACCTCAGAATGAAGCTTTCTTT.

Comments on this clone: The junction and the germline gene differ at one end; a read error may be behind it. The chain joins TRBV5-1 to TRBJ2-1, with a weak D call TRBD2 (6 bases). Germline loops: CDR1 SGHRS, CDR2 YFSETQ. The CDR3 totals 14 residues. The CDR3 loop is CASREFSSDNEQFF. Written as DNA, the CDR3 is TGCGCCAGCCGGGAGTTTAGCTCCGACAATGAGCAGTTCTTC. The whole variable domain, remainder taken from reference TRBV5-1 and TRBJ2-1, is KAGVTQTPRYLIKTRGQQVTLSCSPISGHRSVSWYQQTPGQGLQFLFEYFSETQRNKGNFPGRFSGRQFSNSRSEMNVSTLELGDSALYLCASREFSSDNEQFFGPGTRLTVL.

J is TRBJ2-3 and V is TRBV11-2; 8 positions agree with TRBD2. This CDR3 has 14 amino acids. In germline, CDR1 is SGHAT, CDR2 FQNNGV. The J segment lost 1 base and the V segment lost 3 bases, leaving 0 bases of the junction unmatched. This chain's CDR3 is CASSLTSGTDTQYF. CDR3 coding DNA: TGTGCCAGCAGCTTGACTAGCGGCACAGATACGCAGTATTTT.

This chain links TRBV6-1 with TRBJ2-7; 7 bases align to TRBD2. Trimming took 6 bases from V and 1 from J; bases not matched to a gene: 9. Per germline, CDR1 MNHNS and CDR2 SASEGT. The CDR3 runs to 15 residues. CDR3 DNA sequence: TGTGCCAGCAGCCTAGCGGTCCCTCGATCCTACGAGCAGTACTTC. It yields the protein CASSLAVPRSYEQYF.

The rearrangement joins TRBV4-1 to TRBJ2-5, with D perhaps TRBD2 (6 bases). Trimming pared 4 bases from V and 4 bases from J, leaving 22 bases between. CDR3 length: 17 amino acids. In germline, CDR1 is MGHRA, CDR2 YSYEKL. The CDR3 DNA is TGCGCCAGCAGCCCCCGTAGTGGGACGGGAGCCCCAGAGACCCAGTACTTC. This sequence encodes CASSPRSGTGAPETQYF.

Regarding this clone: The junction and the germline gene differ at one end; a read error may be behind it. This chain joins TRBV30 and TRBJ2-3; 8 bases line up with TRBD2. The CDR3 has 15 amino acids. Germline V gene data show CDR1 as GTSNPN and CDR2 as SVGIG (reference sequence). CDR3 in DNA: TGTGCCGGGAGTCGGGGGGGAGGGCCAGCAGATACGCAGTATTTT. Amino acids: CAGSRGGGPADTQYF.

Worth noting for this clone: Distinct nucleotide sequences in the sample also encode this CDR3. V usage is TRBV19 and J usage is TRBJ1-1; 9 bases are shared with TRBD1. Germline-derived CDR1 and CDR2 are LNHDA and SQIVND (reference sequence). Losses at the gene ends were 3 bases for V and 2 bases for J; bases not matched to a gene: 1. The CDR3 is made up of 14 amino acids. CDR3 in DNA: TGTGCCAGTAGTATCACAGGGGGCAACACTGAAGCTTTCTTT. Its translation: CASSITGGNTEAFF.

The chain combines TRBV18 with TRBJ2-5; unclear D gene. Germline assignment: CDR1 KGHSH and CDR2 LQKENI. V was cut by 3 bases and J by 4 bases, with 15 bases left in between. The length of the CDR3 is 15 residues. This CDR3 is CASSPQNPTGETQYF. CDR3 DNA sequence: TGTGCCAGCTCACCTCAGAACCCCACGGGAGAGACCCAGTACTTC.

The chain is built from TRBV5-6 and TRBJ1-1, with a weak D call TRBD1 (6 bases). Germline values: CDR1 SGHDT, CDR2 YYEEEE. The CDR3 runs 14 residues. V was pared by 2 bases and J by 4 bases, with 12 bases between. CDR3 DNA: TGTGCCAGCAGCTTTCAGCAGGGGTTCACTGAAGCTTTCTTT. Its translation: CASSFQQGFTEAFF.